This T cell receptor beta chain was recorded in a study of graft-versus-host responses after intestinal transplantation. At the level of the study: Recipients were given multivisceral, liver-intestinal, or isolated intestinal transplants.

The CDR3 has 14 residues. Germline CDR1 reads SGHTA; CDR2 reads FQGNSA. V shed 3 bases and J shed 2 bases, with 11 bases lying between them. This clone is medium-sized in the sample. What it binds is unknown. Assay: immunoSEQ multiplex PCR; the TCRdb copy retains only in-frame clones and omits some. Seen here are roughly 80,000 clones, around 86% observed once, and the top ten hold more than 7%. The source was unstimulated CD8+ T cells sorted from spleen or lymph node cells, collected before transplant. The rearrangement uses TRBV7-2 and TRBJ2-7, with D perhaps TRBD2 (5 bases). The receptor's source is a human donor who was the organ donor for an intestinal transplant. CDR3 region: CASSFTGSAYEQYF. The CDR3 nucleotides are TGTGCCAGCAGCTTCACGGGGTCAGCCTACGAGCAGTACTTC. The full variable domain, rest sourced from reference TRBV7-2 and TRBJ2-7, is GAGVSQSPSNKVTEKGKDVELRCDPISGHTALYWYRQSLGQGLEFLIYFQGNSAPDKSGLPSDRFSAERTGGSVSTLTIQRTQQEDSAVYLCASSFTGSAYEQYFGPGTRLTVT.